Following are 21 T cell receptor beta chains from one sample sequenced in a study of blood T cells in healthy people across ages. Combining a sample-barcoded 5' primer with a J-beta primer mix, a second PCR ran for about 6 to 12 cycles. TCRdb called the 5' RACE reads again in MiXCR, with one record for every CDR3 protein. The data hold 1.4 million or so distinct CDR3 sequences, with roughly two fifths observed a single time. What was sequenced was blood. These receptors originate from a woman aged 18 to 35 in good health.

This clonotype was counted only a few times. The chain joins TRBV10-3 to TRBJ2-5; D uncertain. Deletions cut 5 bases from V and 3 bases from J, with 7 bases between. The CDR3 is 12 residues long. Germline CDR1 ENHRY, CDR2 SYGVKD. In nucleotides, the CDR3 is TGTGCCATCAGTCCCTCGAAAGAGACCCAGTACTTC. Its protein is CAISPSKETQYF.

The V and J genes are TRBV6-2 or TRBV6-3 and TRBJ2-4; no definite D call. The J call may be in error: the DNA end matches TRBJ2-7 better. The germline CDR1 and CDR2 sequences are MNHEY and SVGEGT. This CDR3 is built from 11 residues. CDR3 DNA: TGTGCCAGCATAACCGGTGACGAGCAGTACTTC. Translating gives CASITGDEQYF.

This clonotype has more than one count but fewer than ten. V gene TRBV18 combines with J gene TRBJ1-4; 7 bases agree with TRBD1. Germline CDR1 KGHSH, CDR2 LQKENI. The junction had 6 bases not matched to a gene; V was cut back by 3 bases and J by 5 bases. The CDR3 runs to 15 residues. Here the CDR3 DNA reads TGTGCCAGCTCACCCTCGACAGGGCCGAATGAAAAACTGTTTTTT. This gives the protein CASSPSTGPNEKLFF.

This clonotype was seen a handful of times. A much larger clone lies one base from this, so it may be a read error. The V and J genes are TRBV24-1 and TRBJ1-5; 9 bases align to TRBD1. The CDR3 runs 15 residues. The germline V gene has CDR1 KGHDR and CDR2 SFDVKD. V gave up 3 bases and J gave up 4 bases; unmatched junction bases: 3. In nucleotides, the CDR3 is TGTGCCACCAGTGATGGGACAGGGAATAATCAGCCCCAGCATTTT. This translates into CATSDGTGNNQPQHF.

This clonotype was counted between two and nine times. The chain joins TRBV12-3 or TRBV12-4 to TRBJ2-3; D perhaps matches TRBD1 (8 bases). CDR3 length: 16 residues. Trimming left V 6 bases short and J 2 bases short, with 18 bases between. The CDR3 protein is CASSDRGGDPTDTQYF. The CDR3 DNA sequence: TGTGCCAGCAGCGACAGGGGAGGGGACCCCACAGATACGCAGTATTTT.

At least ten counts were recorded for this clonotype. The rearrangement uses TRBV4-1 and TRBJ2-1, with TRBD2 as a possible D gene (6 bases). Between the trimmed V and J ends, which lost 6 bases and 0 bases, there was a span of 12 bases. The CDR3 covers 15 residues. CDR1 and CDR2 (germline): MGHRA, YSYEKL. In DNA form, the CDR3 reads TGCGCCAGCAGACGCGGGGCTAGCTCCTACAATGAGCAGTTCTTC. Translating it yields CASRRGASSYNEQFF.

This clonotype was seen only a few times. This rearrangement joins TRBV28 to TRBJ1-2, with 7 bases aligning to TRBD1. In germline, CDR1 is MDHEN, CDR2 SYDVKM. Losses at the gene ends were 5 bases for V and 7 bases for J; bases not matched to a gene: 7. The CDR3 extends over 13 amino acids. The CDR3 DNA sequence: TGTGCCAGCAGTCCAGGGGGAATTGGTGGCTACACCTTC. Amino acid sequence: CASSPGGIGGYTF.

This chain connects TRBV5-1 to TRBJ2-7; D tentatively reads TRBD1 or TRBD2 (5 bases each). Deletions cut 1 base from V and 0 bases from J, with 14 bases between. This CDR3 comprises 16 residues. Germline lookup yields CDR1 SGHRS and CDR2 YFSETQ. CDR3 nucleotide sequence: TGCGCCAGCAGCTTGCGCGCCGCAGGGAGCTCCTACGAGCAGTACTTC. Its translation: CASSLRAAGSSYEQYF.

This chain uses TRBV6-2 or TRBV6-3 with TRBJ2-1; 12 nucleotides line up with TRBD2. Germline CDR1 MNHEY, CDR2 SVGEGT. With 5 bases clipped from V and 9 bases from J, the junction kept 8 bases outside the gene matches. The CDR3 has 15 residues. CDR3 sequence (DNA): TGTGCCAGCAGTAAAACTAGCGGGAGGTCTCTTGAGCAGTTCTTC. Amino acids: CASSKTSGRSLEQFF.

CDR3 amino acids: CASRQWQTQETQYF. The CDR3 DNA follows: TGCGCCAGTAGACAGTGGCAGACCCAAGAGACCCAGTACTTC. The chain is built from TRBV5-1 and TRBJ2-5; tentatively, D is TRBD1 (5 bases). The CDR3 length is 14 residues. From germline, CDR1 is SGHRS and CDR2 YFSETQ. V gave up 8 bases and J gave up 1 base, with 15 bases separating them.

In this sample, this clonotype turned up a few times. V and J are TRBV4-2 and TRBJ2-1; tentatively, D is TRBD1 (5 bases). CDR3 length: 13 amino acids. Germline values: CDR1 LGHNA, CDR2 YNFKEQ. The V and J ends lost 1 base and 8 bases respectively, with 9 bases between them. The CDR3 region has the DNA TGTGCCAGCAGCCAAGGGGGCTTCTATGAGCAGTTCTTC. Translating it yields CASSQGGFYEQFF.

The chain carries TRBV12-3 or TRBV12-4 and TRBJ2-5; 16 bases align to TRBD2. With V trimmed by 4 bases and J by 4 bases, 9 bases remained unmatched. The CDR3 totals 18 residues. This chain's CDR3 is CASSSGLAGGPIRETQYF. As DNA, the CDR3 is TGTGCCAGCAGTTCGGGACTAGCGGGGGGGCCGATACGAGAGACCCAGTACTTC.

This clonotype was picked up many times. V and J are TRBV6-6 and TRBJ2-5; D call uncertain. The V gene's germline CDR1 is MNHNY and CDR2 SVGAGI (reference sequence). V shed 6 bases and J shed 1 base, with 9 bases lying between them. This CDR3 has 13 amino acids. DNA of the CDR3: TGTGCCAGCAGCCTTGAGGCCCAAGAGACCCAGTACTTC. Residues: CASSLEAQETQYF.

The table lists this clonotype with a few counts. The gene calls are TRBV7-6 and TRBJ1-1; D not resolved. This CDR3 has 12 amino acids. With 4 bases removed from V and 5 bases from J, the gap between germline ends came to 8 bases. Germline loops: CDR1 SGHVS, CDR2 FNYEAQ. The CDR3 nucleotides are TGTGCCAGCAGCTCAGAACGGACTGAAGCTTTCTTT. Protein sequence: CASSSERTEAFF.

This clonotype turned up a few times. The rearrangement uses TRBV5-1 and TRBJ2-4, with D possibly matching TRBD1 (6 bases). In germline, CDR1 is SGHRS, CDR2 YFSETQ. The CDR3 sequence is 14 residues long. Trimming shortened V by 4 bases and J by 7 bases, and 15 bases separated the two germline ends. The CDR3 DNA follows: TGCGCCAGCAGCCCGTCCAACAGGGTGAACATTCAGTACTTC. Its protein is CASSPSNRVNIQYF.

The sample holds a few counts of this clonotype. The gene calls are TRBV7-2 and TRBJ1-6; D unresolved. This CDR3 is 12 amino acids long. Between the trimmed V and J ends, which lost 1 base and 13 bases, there was a span of 8 bases. Looked up from germline, CDR1 is SGHTA and CDR2 is FQGNSA. Written as DNA, the CDR3 is TGTGCCAGCAGCTTAGAGCCTGAGCCCCTCCACTTT. Its translation is CASSLEPEPLHF.

This clonotype occurred a few times. The chain uses TRBV4-3 and TRBJ1-1, with unresolved D. The ends were cut back, 0 bases at V and 4 bases at J, with 12 bases in the middle. Looked up from germline, CDR1 is LGHNA and CDR2 is YSLEER. The CDR3 spans 15 residues. CDR3 protein: CASSQDRSYGTEAFF. DNA for the CDR3: TGCGCCAGCAGCCAAGATAGGAGCTACGGCACTGAAGCTTTCTTT.

CDR3: CAISDPAGAAEAFF. The DNA for the CDR3 is TGTGCCATCAGTGACCCGGCCGGGGCCGCTGAAGCTTTCTTT. The gene calls are TRBV10-3 and TRBJ1-1; D might be TRBD1 (5 bases). The CDR3 is made up of 14 amino acids. The ends were cut back, 3 bases at V and 6 bases at J, with 14 bases in the middle. Germline values: CDR1 ENHRY, CDR2 SYGVKD.

V usage is TRBV3-1 and J usage is TRBJ1-2; 8 bases align to TRBD1. The CDR3 is 13 residues long. Per the germline V gene, CDR1 is LGHDT and CDR2 is YNNKEL (reference sequence). With 5 bases clipped from V and 8 bases from J, the junction kept 7 bases outside the gene matches. The chain's CDR3 is CASSIGQGCGYTF. In DNA, the CDR3 is TGTGCCAGCAGCATAGGACAGGGTTGCGGCTACACCTTC. Complete variable domain (other parts from reference TRBV3-1 and TRBJ1-2): DTAVSQTPKYLVTQMGNDKSIKCEQNLGHDTMYWYKQDSKKFLKIMFSYNNKELIINETVPNRFSPKSPDKAHLNLHINSLELGDSAVYFCASSIGQGCGYTFGSGTRLTVV.

V and J are TRBV20-1 and TRBJ2-1; 11 positions match TRBD2. The trim removed 3 bases at V and 3 bases at J, leaving 7 bases unmatched. Germline V CDR1 and CDR2: DFQATT, SNEGSKA (reference sequence). This CDR3 contains 16 residues. Here the CDR3 reads CSARRLGTSGYNEQFF. CDR3 DNA: TGCAGTGCTAGGCGACTCGGGACTAGCGGCTACAATGAGCAGTTCTTC.

Comment on this clonotype: At one end, the junction sequence differs from germline, possibly due to a read error. This chain joins TRBV29-1 and TRBJ1-2, with D possibly being TRBD1 (5 bases). Germline V lookup: CDR1 SQVTM, CDR2 ANQGSEA. This CDR3 spans 16 amino acids. CDR3 nucleotide sequence: TGCAGTGTTGATCTGCGCGACAGAGCATCTAACTATGGCTACACCTTC. Its protein is CSVDLRDRASNYGYTF.